The 30 T cell receptor beta chains presented below share a single source sample, sequenced in a study of cytomegalovirus exposure and HLA in healthy donors. Only in-frame clones appear in the TCRdb table, and some are missing; sequencing was by immunoSEQ multiplex PCR. The profile covers 200,000 or so clones, with about 79% appearing a single time and roughly 13% taken by the ten largest. Sequencing was carried out using PBMCs. These receptors were taken from a woman in her 30s in good health and CMV-seropositive.

The gene calls are TRBV7-9 and TRBJ1-2; D might be TRBD1 (6 bases). The CDR3 is 13 amino acids. Trimming left V 1 base short and J 3 bases short, with 6 bases between. CDR1 and CDR2 from the germline V gene are SEHNR and FQNEAQ (reference sequence). Here the CDR3 reads CASSLDRDYGYTF. The CDR3 region has the DNA TGTGCCAGCAGCTTAGACAGGGACTATGGCTACACCTTC.

The gene calls are TRBV5-4 and TRBJ2-7; 11 positions agree with TRBD2. The CDR3 sequence is 15 residues long. The germline CDR1 and CDR2 sequences are SGHNT and YYREEE (reference sequence). V shed 4 bases and J 6 bases; nucleotides not matched to a gene: 9. The CDR3 region is CASSQELAGASEQYF. In DNA form, the CDR3 reads TGTGCCAGCAGCCAAGAACTAGCGGGGGCCTCCGAGCAGTACTTC.

The V call is TRBV28, the J call TRBJ2-2; D call uncertain. This CDR3 is built from 15 residues. V lost 1 base, J lost 5 bases, and 11 bases lay in between. CDR1 is MDHEN, CDR2 SYDVKM, per germline. CDR3 sequence: CASSLSGVKTGELFF. CDR3 coding DNA: TGTGCCAGCAGTTTATCGGGTGTAAAAACCGGGGAGCTGTTTTTT.

The chain uses TRBV2 and TRBJ2-2; 8 bases are shared with TRBD1. From germline, CDR1 is SNHLY and CDR2 FYNNEI. This CDR3 contains 18 residues. V lost 0 bases and J lost 0; bases outside the gene matches: 6. CDR3 nucleotide sequence: TGTGCCAGCAGTGAAGCCGCTCGGACAGGGACGAACACCGGGGAGCTGTTTTTT. Its protein is CASSEAARTGTNTGELFF.

This chain uses TRBV6-6 with TRBJ1-1; D is uncertain. Germline V lookup: CDR1 MNHNY, CDR2 SVGAGI (reference sequence). The CDR3 is 12 amino acids. Trimming removed 6 bases from V and 0 bases from J, with 5 bases in between. Here the CDR3 DNA reads TGTGCCAGCAGCGAGATGAACACTGAAGCTTTCTTT. This translates into CASSEMNTEAFF.

In DNA, the CDR3 is TGTGCCAGCAGTCGACAGCAGACTGTTATAACGGAGCAGTACTTC. This codes for CASSRQQTVITEQYF. The rearrangement links TRBV2 to TRBJ2-7; a possible D gene is TRBD1 (5 bases). Germline V gives CDR1 SNHLY, CDR2 FYNNEI. Trimming took off 5 bases at V and 7 bases at J, with 21 bases between the two ends. This CDR3 is built from 15 residues. The variable domain in full, completed from reference TRBV2 and TRBJ2-7, reads EPEVTQTPSHQVTQMGQEVILRCVPISNHLYFYWYRQILGQKVEFLVSFYNNEISEKSEIFDDQFSVERPDGSNFTLKIRSTKLEDSAMYFCASSRQQTVITEQYFGPGTRLTVT.

V is TRBV28 and J is TRBJ2-7, with a tentative D call TRBD1 (6 bases). The ends were cut back, 7 bases at V and 1 base at J, with 20 bases in the middle. This CDR3 is 16 amino acids long. CDR1 is MDHEN and CDR2 is SYDVKM in the germline V gene. The chain's CDR3 is CASIGPGGRSSYEQYF. The CDR3, as DNA: TGTGCCAGCATAGGTCCTGGGGGCAGGTCATCCTACGAGCAGTACTTC.

J is TRBJ1-1 and V is TRBV10-2; D is uncertain. Germline V lookup: CDR1 WSHSY, CDR2 SAAADI. V lost 4 bases and J lost 4, with 7 bases in between. The CDR3 loop spans 12 amino acids. As DNA, the CDR3 is TGCGCCAGCAGTGTTTCTCCCACTGAAGCTTTCTTT. It translates to CASSVSPTEAFF.

The chain uses TRBV6-5 and TRBJ1-2, with D possibly TRBD1 on 5 matching bases. This CDR3 has 13 amino acids. The germline V gene has CDR1 MNHEY and CDR2 SVGAGI. Deletions cut 5 bases from V and 5 bases from J, with 12 bases between. The CDR3 sequence: CASSLDRIYGYTF. The CDR3 DNA sequence: TGTGCCAGCAGTCTCGACAGAATTTATGGCTACACCTTC.

This clone was picked up one time. The CDR3 protein is CASSKLQYNEQFF. CDR3 nucleotide sequence: TGTGCCAGCAGCAAACTACAGTACAATGAGCAGTTCTTC. This chain joins TRBV21-1 and TRBJ2-1; the DNA was not compared with TRBD1, the D call given in the table. TRBV21-1 is a known pseudogene. The CDR3 loop spans 13 amino acids.

V usage is TRBV7-8 and J usage is TRBJ1-2; 7 bases line up with TRBD1. CDR3 length equals 14 residues. After removal of 1 base from V and 8 bases from J, the junction contained 7 bases not matched to a gene. Germline V gives CDR1 SGHVS, CDR2 FQNEAQ. The CDR3 nucleotides are TGTGCCAGCAGCTTAGATCCGACAGGGAGCGGCTACACCTTC. Amino acids: CASSLDPTGSGYTF.

This CDR3 reads CASSRGPNYGYTF. CDR3 DNA sequence: TGTGCCAGCAGTCGCGGGCCTAACTATGGCTACACCTTC. The chain uses TRBV25-1 and TRBJ1-2; D remains unclear. The length of the CDR3 is 13 residues. CDR1 is MGHDK and CDR2 is SYGVNS in the germline V gene. V was shortened by 5 bases and J by 0 bases, with 7 bases between the two germline ends.

The chain recombines TRBV2 with TRBJ2-3; D is uncertain. Germline CDR1 reads SNHLY; CDR2 reads FYNNEI. The CDR3 spans 14 residues. Trimming removed 8 bases from V and 1 base from J, with 13 bases in between. The CDR3 DNA is TGTGCCAGCCGAGGCTTTTCGGGCACAGATACGCAGTATTTT. It is translated as CASRGFSGTDTQYF.

This chain links TRBV10-3 with TRBJ2-7; 7 nucleotides align to TRBD1. Trimming cost V 10 bases and J 5 bases; bases outside gene matches: 11. This CDR3 comprises 13 residues. CDR1 and CDR2 (germline): ENHRY, SYGVKD. This CDR3 is CARDSLRTDEQYF. CDR3 coding DNA: TGTGCCAGGGACAGCCTCCGAACGGACGAGCAGTACTTC.

Note on this clone: Its ends do not fully match the called genes, so a read error is possible. The chain employs TRBV7-7 and TRBJ2-5; 8 bases agree with TRBD1. In germline, CDR1 is SSHAT, CDR2 FNYEAQ (reference sequence). This CDR3 has 14 residues. In nucleotides, the CDR3 is TGTGCTAGCAGCCTCAGACAGGGGACAGAGACCCAGTACTTC. This sequence encodes CASSLRQGTETQYF.

This rearrangement joins TRBV19 to TRBJ1-5, with a possible D match to TRBD1 (6 bases). The CDR3 has 14 amino acids. Trimming cost V 3 bases and J 7 bases, with 13 bases left between them. From germline, CDR1 is LNHDA and CDR2 SQIVND (reference sequence). The CDR3 nucleotides read TGTGCCAGTAGTATGGCAGGGGCGTTGCAGCCCCAGCATTTT. Its protein product is CASSMAGALQPQHF. The whole variable domain, filled in from reference TRBV19 and TRBJ1-5, reads DGGITQSPKYLFRKEGQNVTLSCEQNLNHDAMYWYRQDPGQGLRLIYYSQIVNDFQKGDIAEGYSVSREKKESFPLTVTSAQKNPTAFYLCASSMAGALQPQHFGDGTRLSIL.

The rearrangement links TRBV19 to TRBJ1-5; 7 positions match TRBD1. The CDR3 contains 12 residues. J lost 15 bases, V lost 7 bases, and 12 bases had no gene match. The germline CDR1 and CDR2 sequences are LNHDA and SQIVND (reference sequence). The CDR3: CASIGITGVTHF. In DNA, the CDR3 is TGTGCCAGTATAGGAATAACAGGGGTAACGCATTTT.

This clone appeared a single time. The chain is built from TRBV15 and TRBJ2-1; D is undetermined. Trimming left V 1 base short and J 8 bases short, with 12 bases between. The CDR3 runs to 14 residues. The germline V gene has CDR1 LNHNV and CDR2 YYDKDF (reference sequence). The chain's CDR3 is CATSRVRFFDEQFF. The CDR3 DNA follows: TGTGCCACCAGCAGAGTGAGGTTCTTCGATGAGCAGTTCTTC. Supplemented by reference TRBV15 and TRBJ2-1, the full variable domain reads DAMVIQNPRYQVTQFGKPVTLSCSQTLNHNVMYWYQQKSSQAPKLLFHYYDKDFNNEADTPDNFQSRRPNTSFCFLDIRSPGLGDTAMYLCATSRVRFFDEQFFGPGTRLTVL.

The rearrangement joins TRBV27 to TRBJ2-1, with TRBD1 as a possible D gene (5 bases). CDR3 length: 13 amino acids. V was cut by 6 bases and J by 6 bases, with 12 bases left in between. Germline CDR1 is MNHEY and CDR2 is SMNVEV (reference sequence). In DNA, the CDR3 is TGTGCCAGCAGCCTGCAGGGTCCCAATGAGCAGTTCTTC. Residues: CASSLQGPNEQFF.

The chain has TRBV11-2 and TRBJ2-7; 9 nucleotides match TRBD1. Germline V lookup: CDR1 SGHAT, CDR2 FQNNGV. The CDR3 has 16 residues. J gave up 4 bases and V 5 bases, and 12 bases lay outside the gene matches. The CDR3 sequence: CASSHYRDRAVYEQYF. Here the CDR3 DNA reads TGTGCCAGCAGCCACTACCGGGACAGGGCTGTTTACGAGCAGTACTTC.

A remark on this clone: At one of its ends the junction is not consistent with the germline gene, which may arise from a read error. The chain links TRBV29-1 to TRBJ2-5; D is possibly TRBD2 (6 bases). The CDR3 covers 14 residues. Germline V gene lookup returns CDR1 SQVTM and CDR2 ANQGSEA. CDR3 in amino acids: CSIEIGRRGETQYF. The CDR3 coding sequence is TGCAGCATTGAGATCGGGAGAAGGGGAGAGACCCAGTACTTC.

CDR3 DNA: TGTGCCAGCAGCGTTTATGGGACAGGCTACGAGCAGTACTTC. It codes for CASSVYGTGYEQYF. V and J are TRBV9 and TRBJ2-7; 8 nucleotides agree with TRBD1. The CDR3 sequence is 14 residues long. CDR1 is SGDLS and CDR2 is YYNGEE in the germline V gene. V shed 2 bases, J shed 3 bases, and the junction held 4 bases outside the gene matches.

The gene calls are TRBV19 and TRBJ2-5; 8 bases fit TRBD2. This CDR3 is built from 13 residues. Germline trimming cut 5 bases from V and 5 bases from J; bases unmatched to any gene: 4. Germline CDR1 is LNHDA and CDR2 is SQIVND (reference sequence). CDR3 in DNA: TGTGCCAGTAGTGTGTCGGGAGGGGAGACCCAGTACTTC. Its translation is CASSVSGGETQYF.

V and J are TRBV20-1 and TRBJ2-5; D is ambiguous. Trimming shortened V by 4 bases and J by 5 bases, and 5 bases separated the two germline ends. The CDR3 has 10 residues. Germline V lookup: CDR1 DFQATT, CDR2 SNEGSKA (reference sequence). The CDR3 region is CSAIRETQYF. In DNA, the CDR3 is TGCAGTGCTATTCGGGAGACCCAGTACTTC.

The V call is TRBV28, the J call TRBJ1-2; possible D gene TRBD1, 5 bases. Trimming took off 3 bases at V and 7 bases at J, with 12 bases between the two ends. CDR1 is MDHEN and CDR2 is SYDVKM in the germline V gene. The CDR3 length is 13 residues. This CDR3 reads CASSLLVGGGYTF. The CDR3, as DNA: TGTGCCAGCAGTTTGCTGGTGGGGGGTGGCTACACCTTC.

V and J are TRBV29-1 and TRBJ2-3; D is undetermined. This CDR3 has 13 amino acids. The ends were cut back, 3 bases at V and 4 bases at J, with 11 bases in the middle. Per the germline V gene, CDR1 is SQVTM and CDR2 is ANQGSEA. CDR3 nucleotide sequence: TGCAGCGTTGAGGTGCAGGATCCAGATACGCAGTATTTT. Its translation: CSVEVQDPDTQYF.

The table lists this clone with a count of one. The chain joins TRBV7-8 to TRBJ2-7, with 9 bases matching TRBD2. This CDR3 has 15 amino acids. Germline trimming cut 5 bases from V and 2 bases from J; bases unmatched to any gene: 7. Germline V lookup: CDR1 SGHVS, CDR2 FQNEAQ. This chain's CDR3 is CASSNRIAGAYEQYF. The CDR3 coding sequence is TGTGCCAGCAGCAACCGAATAGCGGGAGCCTACGAGCAGTACTTC.

The chain is built from TRBV9 and TRBJ2-1, with a tentative D call TRBD2 (6 bases). The CDR3 is made up of 15 amino acids. The germline CDR1 and CDR2 sequences are SGDLS and YYNGEE. V was shortened by 0 bases and J by 2 bases, with 9 bases between the two germline ends. The CDR3 region is CASSVDGRPYNEQFF. In DNA, the CDR3 is TGTGCCAGCAGCGTAGACGGGAGACCCTACAATGAGCAGTTCTTC.

The J gene is TRBJ2-2, the V gene TRBV5-1, with TRBD2 identical over 9 bases. Germline lookup yields CDR1 SGHRS and CDR2 YFSETQ. CDR3 size: 16 residues. Germline trimming cut 3 bases from V and 1 base from J; bases unmatched to any gene: 4. CDR3 DNA sequence: TGCGCCAGCAGCTCAGGACTAGCGAGGAACACCGGGGAGCTGTTTTTT. This gives the protein CASSSGLARNTGELFF.

The V gene is TRBV5-1, the J gene TRBJ1-3; possible D gene TRBD1, 5 bases. CDR1 and CDR2 from the germline V gene are SGHRS and YFSETQ. V was pared by 0 bases and J by 2 bases, with 6 bases between. The CDR3 length is 14 residues. CDR3 nucleotides: TGCGCCAGCAGCTTGGTCAGGGCTGGAAACACCATATATTTT. As protein: CASSLVRAGNTIYF.